These 32 T cell receptor beta chains share one sample of origin, sequenced in a study of shared clonotypes between healthy human individuals (TCRdb year 2020). Library creation used the immunoSEQ multiplex PCR assay. TCRdb mirrors the immuneACCESS table, restricted to in-frame sequences. Some clones are absent from its copies; in checked studies, under half trace to an unresolved V gene, and the reason for the others is unknown. The sample table shows 2.5 million or so clones, and around 94% are seen once. The ten largest clones take up about 0.13% of the sample. Source material: naive CD4+ T cells sorted from blood. According to the study, the label for this sample's cell subset or site signals: CD45RA+ positively selected. Every receptor here comes from a young man in good health.

The chain has TRBV6-5 and TRBJ1-5, with a tentative D call TRBD1 (5 bases). Germline CDR1 MNHEY, CDR2 SVGAGI. The CDR3 totals 15 residues. Trimming cost V 6 bases and J 0 bases, with 12 bases left between them. DNA of the CDR3: TGTGCCAGCAGATCAAGGGACTTTAGCAATCAGCCCCAGCATTTT. This gives the protein CASRSRDFSNQPQHF.

The chain combines TRBV30 with TRBJ2-3; 11 bases align to TRBD2. J gave up 6 bases and V 1 base, and 12 bases lay outside the gene matches. The CDR3 has 17 residues. Germline V gene data show CDR1 as GTSNPN and CDR2 as SVGIG (reference sequence). CDR3 sequence reads: CAWSGRRLAGRSDTQYF. The CDR3 nucleotides are TGTGCCTGGAGTGGGCGAAGACTAGCGGGACGGTCGGATACGCAGTATTTT.

V and J are TRBV11-2 and TRBJ2-1, with TRBD2 identical over 7 bases. The CDR3 covers 16 residues. With V trimmed by 5 bases and J by 5 bases, 12 bases remained unmatched. In germline, CDR1 is SGHAT, CDR2 FQNNGV. For the CDR3, the DNA is TGTGCCAGCAGCCCCGGCCTAGCGGAGCGAAACAATGAGCAGTTCTTC. Translating gives CASSPGLAERNNEQFF.

The chain recombines TRBV30 with TRBJ2-5, with unresolved D. Per germline, CDR1 GTSNPN and CDR2 SVGIG (reference sequence). V lost 0 bases to trimming and J lost 5 bases, with 10 bases between them. This CDR3 comprises 13 residues. The CDR3 spells CAWSVGRFETQYF. The CDR3 coding sequence is TGTGCCTGGAGTGTCGGCAGGTTCGAGACCCAGTACTTC.

Concerning this clone itself: Other DNA sequences in this specimen translate into the identical CDR3. The J gene is TRBJ2-5, the V gene TRBV5-1; the D gene is possibly TRBD1 (7 bases). The V end was cut by 0 bases, the J end by 5 bases, with 14 bases between. In germline, CDR1 is SGHRS, CDR2 YFSETQ. CDR3 length: 15 amino acids. CDR3 residues: CASSLAGGPGETQYF. The CDR3, as DNA: TGCGCCAGCAGCTTGGCAGGGGGGCCGGGGGAGACCCAGTACTTC.

The rearrangement links TRBV19 to TRBJ2-7, with 13 positions matching TRBD2. Germline CDR1 reads LNHDA; CDR2 reads SQIVND (reference sequence). The CDR3 is 17 amino acids. The V and J ends lost 5 bases and 2 bases, in that order; junction bases with no gene match: 9. CDR3 nucleotides: TGTGCCAGTAGTCGGACTAGCGGGAGCCAAACCACCTACGAGCAGTACTTC. Protein product: CASSRTSGSQTTYEQYF. The full variable domain, rest sourced from reference TRBV19 and TRBJ2-7, is DGGITQSPKYLFRKEGQNVTLSCEQNLNHDAMYWYRQDPGQGLRLIYYSQIVNDFQKGDIAEGYSVSREKKESFPLTVTSAQKNPTAFYLCASSRTSGSQTTYEQYFGPGTRLTVT.

The chain combines TRBV10-3 with TRBJ2-1; TRBD1 matches 11 bases. Germline V gene data show CDR1 as ENHRY and CDR2 as SYGVKD. The CDR3 contains 12 residues. Trimming cost V 11 bases and J 9 bases; bases outside gene matches: 6. CDR3 nucleotide sequence: TGTGCCGGGGCCGGGACAGGGGGTGAGCAGTTCTTC. Translated, it gives CAGAGTGGEQFF.

This chain links TRBV5-1 with TRBJ1-1; D is possibly TRBD1 (5 bases). V lost 5 bases and J 5 bases, leaving 22 bases between the germline ends. The CDR3 is 16 residues long. Per germline, CDR1 SGHRS and CDR2 YFSETQ. DNA for the CDR3: TGCGCCAGCAGTTTACAGGTGCCATCGCCCCCAACTGAAGCTTTCTTT. Translated, it gives CASSLQVPSPPTEAFF.

CDR3 nucleotides: TGTGCCAGCAGCCAGGGACTAGCGGGACTCTACGAGCAGTACTTC. Amino acid sequence: CASSQGLAGLYEQYF. The chain combines TRBV14 with TRBJ2-7; 13 bases agree with TRBD2. The CDR3 has 15 amino acids. CDR1 is SGHDN and CDR2 is FVKESK in the germline V gene. The V and J ends lost 3 bases and 3 bases, in that order; junction bases with no gene match: 2.

As concerns this clone: The sample carries other DNA sequences with the same CDR3. The rearrangement links TRBV5-1 to TRBJ2-7; tentative D call: TRBD2 (6 bases). Trimming left V 4 bases short and J 2 bases short, with 10 bases between. Germline V CDR1 and CDR2: SGHRS, YFSETQ. This CDR3 contains 13 residues. CDR3 protein: CASSPPGAYEQYF. The CDR3 DNA is TGCGCCAGCAGCCCCCCGGGAGCCTACGAGCAGTACTTC.

The V gene is TRBV27, the J gene TRBJ2-7, with 8 bases lining up with TRBD1. Germline values: CDR1 MNHEY, CDR2 SMNVEV (reference sequence). CDR3 size: 14 residues. J gave up 2 bases and V 5 bases, and 5 bases lay outside the gene matches. CDR3 protein: CASSTGQGPYEQYF. In DNA, the CDR3 is TGTGCCAGCAGTACTGGACAGGGACCCTACGAGCAGTACTTC.

The CDR3 sequence is CASSFQGTNEKLFF. The CDR3 DNA reads TGTGCCAGCAGCTTCCAGGGAACTAATGAAAAACTGTTTTTT. The chain employs TRBV7-6 and TRBJ1-4; D perhaps matches TRBD1 (5 bases). This CDR3 is 14 amino acids long. The V end lost 3 bases, the J end lost 1 base, and 6 bases lay between the germline ends. Germline lookup yields CDR1 SGHVS and CDR2 FNYEAQ.

This chain links TRBV19 with TRBJ2-7; no clear D gene. Germline loops: CDR1 LNHDA, CDR2 SQIVND (reference sequence). V was pared by 0 bases and J by 12 bases, with 15 bases between. This CDR3 is built from 13 residues. Here the CDR3 DNA reads TGTGCCAGTAGTATAGATTTACAAATGATGCCGTACTTC. It is translated as CASSIDLQMMPYF.

The CDR3 region has the DNA TGTGCCAGCTCACCACAAGGCCCAGGGGGGGCTCCCTACAATGAGCAGTTCTTC. Encoded protein: CASSPQGPGGAPYNEQFF. The chain employs TRBV18 and TRBJ2-1, with D perhaps matching TRBD1 or TRBD2 (7 bases each). The CDR3 consists of 18 residues. The V end lost 1 base, the J end lost 2 bases, and 18 bases lay between the germline ends. Germline V gene lookup returns CDR1 KGHSH and CDR2 LQKENI.

The chain combines TRBV29-1 with TRBJ2-2; D is perhaps TRBD2 (6 bases). This CDR3 is 14 amino acids long. V dropped 4 bases and J dropped 2 bases, with 11 bases sitting between them. Germline V gene lookup returns CDR1 SQVTM and CDR2 ANQGSEA. The CDR3 bases are TGCAGCGTTGCAGGACTATATAACACCGGGGAGCTGTTTTTT. Protein product: CSVAGLYNTGELFF.

V is TRBV10-3 and J is TRBJ2-3; 8 positions match TRBD2. V shed 3 bases, J shed 6 bases, and the junction held 5 bases outside the gene matches. The CDR3 sequence is 14 residues long. Germline loops: CDR1 ENHRY, CDR2 SYGVKD. The CDR3 protein is CAISEVLAGDTQYF. In nucleotides, the CDR3 is TGTGCCATCAGTGAAGTTTTAGCGGGGGATACGCAGTATTTT.

The rearrangement joins TRBV6-5 to TRBJ1-1; the match to TRBD1 covers 9 bases. Germline trimming cut 8 bases from V and 1 base from J; bases unmatched to any gene: 5. CDR1 is MNHEY, CDR2 SVGAGI, per germline. The CDR3 spans 14 residues. CDR3 loop: CASCRTGENTEAFF. CDR3 in DNA: TGTGCCAGCTGCCGGACAGGGGAGAACACTGAAGCTTTCTTT.

There are a few counts of this clone. Other nucleotide sequences from this sample produce the same CDR3. The chain links TRBV5-4 to TRBJ1-6; unclear D gene. The V gene lost 0 bases and the J gene lost 7 bases, with 11 bases spanning the gap. CDR3 length: 15 amino acids. The V gene's germline CDR1 is SGHNT and CDR2 YYREEE (reference sequence). The CDR3: CASSLALGGNSPLHF. The CDR3 DNA sequence: TGTGCCAGCAGCTTGGCCCTGGGTGGCAATTCACCCCTCCACTTT.

V and J are TRBV5-1 and TRBJ2-2; 11 bases map to TRBD1. The germline CDR1 and CDR2 sequences are SGHRS and YFSETQ. The CDR3 runs 15 residues. J lost 8 bases, V lost 5 bases, and 8 bases had no gene match. This CDR3 reads CASRTGTGGPGELFF. The CDR3 region has the DNA TGCGCCAGCAGAACCGGGACAGGGGGTCCTGGGGAGCTGTTTTTT. Filled out from reference TRBV5-1 and TRBJ2-2, the complete variable domain reads KAGVTQTPRYLIKTRGQQVTLSCSPISGHRSVSWYQQTPGQGLQFLFEYFSETQRNKGNFPGRFSGRQFSNSRSEMNVSTLELGDSALYLCASRTGTGGPGELFFGEGSRLTVL.

As concerns this clone: The sample has other DNA sequences that encode this CDR3 too. The rearrangement links TRBV15 to TRBJ2-1, with TRBD1 matching 10 bases. The CDR3 is made up of 15 amino acids. Germline loops: CDR1 LNHNV, CDR2 YYDKDF (reference sequence). The junction had 3 bases not matched to a gene; V was cut back by 3 bases and J by 4 bases. The CDR3 sequence: CATSRDRGEYNEQFF. CDR3 DNA sequence: TGTGCCACCAGCAGGGACAGGGGGGAATACAATGAGCAGTTCTTC. Together with reference TRBV15 and TRBJ2-1, the CDR3 gives the full variable domain: DAMVIQNPRYQVTQFGKPVTLSCSQTLNHNVMYWYQQKSSQAPKLLFHYYDKDFNNEADTPDNFQSRRPNTSFCFLDIRSPGLGDTAMYLCATSRDRGEYNEQFFGPGTRLTVL.

The rearrangement joins TRBV7-9 to TRBJ2-7; 7 positions agree with TRBD2. The CDR3 has 15 amino acids. Per the germline V gene, CDR1 is SEHNR and CDR2 is FQNEAQ (reference sequence). V lost 6 bases and J lost 6; bases outside the gene matches: 14. The CDR3 spells CASSLLGAGAGEQYF. The CDR3 DNA reads TGTGCCAGCAGTCTCCTTGGGGCGGGAGCGGGCGAGCAGTACTTC.

The rearrangement links TRBV6-1 to TRBJ2-5; D not certain. Germline V gene sequence: CDR1 MNHNS, CDR2 SASEGT. V dropped 8 bases and J dropped 5 bases, with 18 bases sitting between them. The CDR3 spans 14 residues. The DNA of the CDR3 is TGTGCCAGCCTGGAGTTGAGGTCCCGGGAGACCCAGTACTTC. It codes for CASLELRSRETQYF.

The chain recombines TRBV5-1 with TRBJ2-7; D is unresolved. The CDR3 is 15 residues long. Germline CDR1 reads SGHRS; CDR2 reads YFSETQ. V was shortened by 2 bases and J by 0 bases, with 12 bases between the two germline ends. The CDR3 DNA reads TGCGCCAGCAGCTTCGGGCAGGCTGACTCCTACGAGCAGTACTTC. It is translated as CASSFGQADSYEQYF.

The rearrangement joins TRBV6-5 to TRBJ2-6; tentative D call: TRBD1 (6 bases). Germline assignment: CDR1 MNHEY and CDR2 SVGAGI. The ends were cut back, 0 bases at V and 4 bases at J, with 10 bases in the middle. The CDR3 is made up of 16 amino acids. CDR3 bases: TGTGCCAGCAGTTACTCGCAGGGGCTAGGGGCCAACGTCCTGACTTTC. Translated, it gives CASSYSQGLGANVLTF.

V usage is TRBV6-5 and J usage is TRBJ1-4; 9 bases are a match to TRBD1. The CDR3 is 16 amino acids. Per the germline V gene, CDR1 is MNHEY and CDR2 is SVGAGI. Trimming took 2 bases from V and 7 from J; bases not matched to a gene: 8. The CDR3 nucleotides are TGTGCCAGCAGTTACCAATGGGACAGGGAGGCTGAAAAACTGTTTTTT. Encoded protein: CASSYQWDREAEKLFF.

In regard to this clone: The same CDR3 can be traced to other DNA sequences in this sample. The genes are TRBV18 and TRBJ2-4; D not certain. Germline-derived CDR1 and CDR2 are KGHSH and LQKENI. Between the trimmed V and J ends, which lost 3 bases and 0 bases, there was a span of 6 bases. The CDR3 consists of 14 residues. The CDR3 sequence: CASSPGLAKNIQYF. The DNA for the CDR3 is TGTGCCAGCTCACCGGGATTAGCCAAAAACATTCAGTACTTC.

This clone was seen only once. The rearrangement links TRBV7-2 to TRBJ1-6, with 10 positions matching TRBD1. V trimming: 4 bases; J trimming: 9 bases; junction bases outside the gene matches: 6. The germline V gene has CDR1 SGHTA and CDR2 FQGNSA. This CDR3 region has 15 residues. DNA for the CDR3: TGTGCCAGCAGCTCAGGGACAGGGGTGAGTTCACCCCTCCACTTT. Protein sequence: CASSSGTGVSSPLHF. The entire variable domain, with the rest obtained from reference TRBV7-2 and TRBJ1-6, is as follows: GAGVSQSPSNKVTEKGKDVELRCDPISGHTALYWYRQSLGQGLEFLIYFQGNSAPDKSGLPSDRFSAERTGGSVSTLTIQRTQQEDSAVYLCASSSGTGVSSPLHFGNGTRLTVT.

The chain has TRBV5-1 and TRBJ2-5; no firm D call. The DNA matches TRBJ2-7 better at its end, which makes the J call doubtful. From germline, CDR1 is SGHRS and CDR2 YFSETQ. The CDR3 spans 14 residues. The CDR3 DNA reads TGCGCCAGCAGGGACCCGAGTGGTACCTACGAGCAGTACTTC. Translating it yields CASRDPSGTYEQYF.

This clone came up once. Other DNA sequences in the sample encode the same CDR3. This chain connects TRBV5-5 to TRBJ2-7; D is possibly TRBD1 (5 bases). The CDR3 spans 16 residues. Germline lookup yields CDR1 SGHKS and CDR2 YYEKEE (reference sequence). Trimming left V 2 bases short and J 1 base short, with 16 bases between. The CDR3 nucleotides read TGTGCCAGCAGCTTAGCAGGGTCCGGATTATCCTACGAGCAGTACTTC. Amino acids: CASSLAGSGLSYEQYF.

The CDR3 loop reads CASSPNPGLAGGISYEQYF. In DNA form, the CDR3 reads TGTGCCAGCTCACCGAATCCCGGGCTAGCGGGGGGCATCTCCTACGAGCAGTACTTC. The gene calls are TRBV18 and TRBJ2-7, with 11 bases that match TRBD2. J lost 0 bases, V lost 3 bases, and 13 bases had no gene match. This CDR3 is built from 19 residues. Germline CDR1 reads KGHSH; CDR2 reads LQKENI.

The chain couples TRBV27 to TRBJ1-1; D is uncertain. The V gene's germline CDR1 is MNHEY and CDR2 SMNVEV (reference sequence). The CDR3 runs 14 residues. Deletions cut 7 bases from V and 3 bases from J, with 15 bases between. DNA for the CDR3: TGTGCCAGCACCAAACCTGGGGTCGACACTGAAGCTTTCTTT. Residues: CASTKPGVDTEAFF.

The J gene is TRBJ2-7, the V gene TRBV10-1; maybe TRBD1 (7 bases). This CDR3 has 15 amino acids. From germline, CDR1 is WNHNN and CDR2 SYGVQD (reference sequence). V lost 3 bases to trimming and J lost 4 bases, with 16 bases between them. The CDR3 loop is CASSETTGRMYEQYF. The CDR3, as DNA: TGCGCCAGCAGTGAAACGACAGGGAGGATGTACGAGCAGTACTTC.